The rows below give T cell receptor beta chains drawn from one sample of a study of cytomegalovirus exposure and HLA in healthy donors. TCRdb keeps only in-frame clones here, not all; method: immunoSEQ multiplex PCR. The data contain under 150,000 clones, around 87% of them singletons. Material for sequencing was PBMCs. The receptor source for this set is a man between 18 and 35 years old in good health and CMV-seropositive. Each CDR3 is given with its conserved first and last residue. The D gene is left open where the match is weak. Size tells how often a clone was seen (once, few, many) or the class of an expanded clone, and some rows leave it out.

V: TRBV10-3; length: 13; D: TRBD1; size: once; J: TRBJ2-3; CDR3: CAISPDRADTQYF; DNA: TGTGCCATCAGTCCCGACAGGGCCGATACGCAGTATTTT
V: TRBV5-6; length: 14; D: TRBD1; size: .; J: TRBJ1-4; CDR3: CASTLGTGGEKLFF; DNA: TGTGCCAGCACCCTTGGGACAGGGGGAGAAAAACTGTTTTTT
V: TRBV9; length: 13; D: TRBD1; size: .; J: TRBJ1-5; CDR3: CASSVADGQAQHF; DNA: TGTGCCAGCAGCGTAGCGGATGGACAGGCCCAGCATTTT
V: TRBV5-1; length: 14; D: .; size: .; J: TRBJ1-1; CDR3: CASSVDRPLTEAFF; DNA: TGCGCCAGCAGCGTTGACAGGCCGTTGACTGAAGCTTTCTTT
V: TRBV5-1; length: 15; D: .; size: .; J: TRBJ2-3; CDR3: CASSSRGTFTDTQYF; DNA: TGCGCCAGCAGCTCCCGTGGGACTTTCACAGATACGCAGTATTTT
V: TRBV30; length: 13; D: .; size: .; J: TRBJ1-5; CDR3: CASQGGGNQPQHF; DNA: TGTGCCTCCCAAGGCGGGGGCAATCAGCCCCAGCATTTT
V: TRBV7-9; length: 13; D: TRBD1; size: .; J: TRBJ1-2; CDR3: CASSLQGNYGYTF; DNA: TGTGCCAGCAGCCTACAGGGGAACTATGGCTACACCTTC
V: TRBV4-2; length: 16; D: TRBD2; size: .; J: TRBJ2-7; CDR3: CASSPGGLGGSVEQYF; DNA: TGTGCCAGCAGCCCCGGGGGACTAGGGGGGTCGGTCGAGCAGTACTTC
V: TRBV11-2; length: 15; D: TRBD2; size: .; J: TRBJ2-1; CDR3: CASSLAGGAYNEQFF; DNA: TGTGCCAGCAGCCTAGCGGGAGGGGCCTACAATGAGCAGTTCTTC
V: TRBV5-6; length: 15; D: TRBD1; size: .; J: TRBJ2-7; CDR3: CASSLVRQGGYEQYF; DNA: TGTGCCAGCAGCTTGGTACGACAGGGCGGGTACGAGCAGTACTTC
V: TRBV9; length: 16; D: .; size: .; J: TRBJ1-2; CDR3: CASSAPRGRTNYGYTF; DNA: TGTGCCAGCAGCGCCCCCCGAGGGAGGACTAACTATGGCTACACCTTC
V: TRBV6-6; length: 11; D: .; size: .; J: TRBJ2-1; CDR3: CASSYSHQKFF; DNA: TGTGCCAGCAGTTACTCGCACCAGAAGTTCTTC
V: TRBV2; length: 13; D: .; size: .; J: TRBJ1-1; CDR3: CASSEDGNTEAFF; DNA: TGTGCCAGCAGTGAAGACGGGAACACTGAAGCTTTCTTT
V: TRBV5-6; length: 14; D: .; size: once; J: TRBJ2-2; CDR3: CASRPRIAGGELFF; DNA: TGTGCCAGCAGGCCCAGGATCGCTGGGGGGGAGCTGTTTTTT
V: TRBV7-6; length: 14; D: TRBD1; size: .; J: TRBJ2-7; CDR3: CASSLMTGGNEQYF; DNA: TGTGCCAGCAGCTTAATGACAGGGGGGAACGAGCAGTACTTC
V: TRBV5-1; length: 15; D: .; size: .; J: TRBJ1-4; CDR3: CASSLGLQGREKLFF; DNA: TGCGCCAGCAGCTTGGGTTTACAGGGAAGGGAAAAACTGTTTTTT
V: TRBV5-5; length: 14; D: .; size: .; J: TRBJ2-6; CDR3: CASTVEAGANVLTF; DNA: TGTGCCAGCACCGTTGAGGCCGGGGCCAACGTCCTGACTTTC
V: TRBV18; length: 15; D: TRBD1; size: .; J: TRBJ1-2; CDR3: CASSPAGTGGRGYTF; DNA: TGTGCCAGCTCTCCAGCCGGGACAGGGGGTCGGGGCTACACCTTC
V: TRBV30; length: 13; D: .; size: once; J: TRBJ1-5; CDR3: CAWSSPRDQPQHF; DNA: TGTGCCTGGAGTTCCCCGCGGGATCAGCCCCAGCATTTT
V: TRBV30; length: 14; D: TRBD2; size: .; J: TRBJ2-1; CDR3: CAWSFWRGGNEQFF; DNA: TGTGCCTGGTCCTTTTGGCGGGGGGGTAATGAGCAGTTCTTC
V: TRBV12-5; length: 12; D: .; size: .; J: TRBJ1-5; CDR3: CASGVSNQPQHF; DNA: TGTGCTAGTGGCGTAAGCAATCAGCCCCAGCATTTT
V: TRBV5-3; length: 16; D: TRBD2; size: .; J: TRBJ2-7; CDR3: CARSPGLAGEPYEQYF; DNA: TGTGCCAGAAGCCCTGGACTAGCGGGAGAACCCTACGAGCAGTACTTC
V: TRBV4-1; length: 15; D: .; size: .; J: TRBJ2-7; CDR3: CASSQGGGTGGAQYF; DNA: TGCGCCAGCAGCCAAGGGGGGGGGACAGGCGGTGCTCAGTACTTC
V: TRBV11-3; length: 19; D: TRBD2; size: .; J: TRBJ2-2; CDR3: CASSLSGIGASGNTGELFF; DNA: TGTGCCAGCAGCTTATCAGGGATCGGGGCTAGCGGGAACACCGGGGAGCTGTTTTTT
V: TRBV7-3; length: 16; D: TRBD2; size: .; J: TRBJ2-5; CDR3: CASSYGTSGRRETQYF; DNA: TGTGCCAGCAGCTACGGGACTAGCGGGAGGAGAGAGACCCAGTACTTC
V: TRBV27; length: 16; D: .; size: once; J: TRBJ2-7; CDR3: CASSQLTHSGTYEQYF; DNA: TGTGCCAGCAGTCAACTGACTCACTCGGGGACCTACGAGCAGTACTTC
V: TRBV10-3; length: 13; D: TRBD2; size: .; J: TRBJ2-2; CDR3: CANLAGGTGELFF; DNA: TGTGCCAACTTAGCGGGAGGCACCGGGGAGCTGTTTTTT
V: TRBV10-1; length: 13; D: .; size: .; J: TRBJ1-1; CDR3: CASSATVNTEAFF; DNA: TGCGCCAGCAGCGCGACAGTAAACACTGAAGCTTTCTTT
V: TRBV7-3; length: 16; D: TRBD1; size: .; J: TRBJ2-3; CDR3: CASSLKTGTGKDTQYF; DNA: TGTGCCAGCAGCTTAAAGACCGGGACAGGGAAAGATACGCAGTATTTT
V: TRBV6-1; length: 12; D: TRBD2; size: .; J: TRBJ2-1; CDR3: CASSELAGLQFF; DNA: TGTGCCAGCAGTGAATTAGCGGGGTTGCAGTTCTTC
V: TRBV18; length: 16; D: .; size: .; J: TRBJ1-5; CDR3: CASSPQGQGPLQPQHF; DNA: TGTGCCAGCTCACCACAGGGGCAGGGGCCCCTTCAGCCCCAGCATTTT
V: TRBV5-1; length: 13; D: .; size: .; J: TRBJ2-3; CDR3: CASSLAGTDTQYF; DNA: TGCGCCAGCAGCTTGGCTGGCACAGATACGCAGTATTTT
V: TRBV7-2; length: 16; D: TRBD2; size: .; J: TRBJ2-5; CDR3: CASSSMGKRDSGTQYF; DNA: TGTGCCAGCAGCTCTATGGGGAAGCGGGATTCAGGGACCCAGTACTTC
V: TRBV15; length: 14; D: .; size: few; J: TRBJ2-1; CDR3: CATSSGVTYNEQFF; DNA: TGTGCCACCAGTTCTGGAGTTACCTACAATGAGCAGTTCTTC
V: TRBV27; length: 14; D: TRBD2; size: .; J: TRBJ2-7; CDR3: CASSLTSGGYEQYF; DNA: TGTGCCAGCAGCCTGACTAGCGGGGGCTACGAGCAGTACTTC
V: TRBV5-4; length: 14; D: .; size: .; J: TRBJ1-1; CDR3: CASSLQGRHTEAFF; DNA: TGTGCCAGCAGTCTACAGGGAAGGCACACTGAAGCTTTCTTT
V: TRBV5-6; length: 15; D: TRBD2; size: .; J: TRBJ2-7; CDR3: CASSWGGDPKDEQYF; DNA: TGTGCCAGCAGCTGGGGGGGGGACCCCAAGGACGAGCAGTACTTC
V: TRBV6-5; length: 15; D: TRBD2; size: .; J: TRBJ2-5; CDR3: CASSYHTSGRETQYF; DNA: TGTGCCAGCAGTTATCATACTAGCGGTCGGGAGACCCAGTACTTC
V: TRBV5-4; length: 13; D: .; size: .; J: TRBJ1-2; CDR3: CASTPWGGEGYTF; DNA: TGTGCCAGCACCCCGTGGGGGGGGGAAGGCTACACCTTC
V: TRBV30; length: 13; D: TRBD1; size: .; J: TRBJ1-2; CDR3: CAWSFGTGSGYTF; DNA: TGTGCCTGGAGTTTTGGGACAGGGTCTGGCTACACCTTC
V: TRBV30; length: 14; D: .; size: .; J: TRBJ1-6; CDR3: CAWSWSSYNSPLHF; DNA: TGTGCCTGGAGCTGGAGCTCCTATAATTCACCCCTCCACTTT